This T cell receptor (beta chain) was recorded in a study of T-cell reconstitution after alpha-beta-depleted transplantation in children. Comments on this clonotype: Its antigen remains unknown.

The CDR3 spans 20 residues. The germline gives CDR1 SGHAT, CDR2 FQDESV (reference sequence). With 1 base removed from V and 2 bases from J, the gap between germline ends came to 25 bases. The library targeted TCRbeta and was prepared with unique molecular identifiers. TCRdb re-analysed the PCR reads in MiXCR, keeping a single row per CDR3 protein. The sample includes 300,000 to 400,000 distinct CDR3 sequences, 15% to 20% seen only once; the top ten take about 41%. Overall study results and limits: Reportedly, alpha-beta T cells present about two months post-transplant originated from several hundred expanded clones of graft origin.

The sequence was collected from a male patient aged 2 to 10 who had a stem cell transplant for acute lymphoblastic leukemia, so the T cells may come from the graft donor. The source was PBMCs, mostly from graft donor cells, collected 360 days after TCRalphabeta/CD19-depleted stem cell transplant. The chain employs TRBV11-1 and TRBJ2-3; tentative D call: TRBD1 (5 bases). The CDR3 loop reads CASSLGARARLRLPTDTQYF. The DNA for the CDR3 is TGTGCCAGCAGCTTAGGCGCCAGGGCGAGGCTGAGGCTTCCCACAGATACGCAGTATTTT.